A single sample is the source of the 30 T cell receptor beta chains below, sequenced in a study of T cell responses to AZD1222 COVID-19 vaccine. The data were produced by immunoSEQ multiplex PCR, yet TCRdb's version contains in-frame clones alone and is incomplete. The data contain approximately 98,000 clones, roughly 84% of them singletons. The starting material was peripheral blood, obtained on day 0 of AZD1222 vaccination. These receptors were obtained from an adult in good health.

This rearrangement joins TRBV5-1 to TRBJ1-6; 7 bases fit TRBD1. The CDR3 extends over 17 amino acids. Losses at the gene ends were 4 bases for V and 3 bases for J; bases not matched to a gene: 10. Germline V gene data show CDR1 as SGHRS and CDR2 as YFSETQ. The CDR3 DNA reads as TGCGCCAGCAGCGAAAGACAGGGACGGAGCTATAATTCACCCCTCCACTTT. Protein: CASSERQGRSYNSPLHF.

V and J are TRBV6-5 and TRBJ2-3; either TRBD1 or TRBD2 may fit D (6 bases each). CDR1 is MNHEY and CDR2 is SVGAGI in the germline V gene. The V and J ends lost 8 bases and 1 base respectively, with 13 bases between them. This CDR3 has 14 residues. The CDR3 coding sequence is TGTGCCAGCGGCACTAGGGGGGGCACAGATACGCAGTATTTT. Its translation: CASGTRGGTDTQYF.

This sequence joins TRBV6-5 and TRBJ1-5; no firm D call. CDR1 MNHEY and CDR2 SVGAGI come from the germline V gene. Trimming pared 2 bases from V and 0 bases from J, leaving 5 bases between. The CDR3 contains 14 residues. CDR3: CASSYMGSNQPQHF. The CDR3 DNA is TGTGCCAGCAGTTACATGGGTAGCAATCAGCCCCAGCATTTT.

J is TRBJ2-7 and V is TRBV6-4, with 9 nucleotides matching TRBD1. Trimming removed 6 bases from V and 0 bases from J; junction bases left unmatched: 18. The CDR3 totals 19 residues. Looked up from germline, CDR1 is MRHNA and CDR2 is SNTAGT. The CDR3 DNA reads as TGTGCCAGCAGGACCCTGGACAGGGGAACGTTACTGAGCTCCTACGAGCAGTACTTC. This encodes CASRTLDRGTLLSSYEQYF.

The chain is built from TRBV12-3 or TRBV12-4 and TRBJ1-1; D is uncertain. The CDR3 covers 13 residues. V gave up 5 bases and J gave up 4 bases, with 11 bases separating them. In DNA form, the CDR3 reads TGTGCCAGCAGTAATACGGAGGGCACTGAAGCTTTCTTT. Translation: CASSNTEGTEAFF.

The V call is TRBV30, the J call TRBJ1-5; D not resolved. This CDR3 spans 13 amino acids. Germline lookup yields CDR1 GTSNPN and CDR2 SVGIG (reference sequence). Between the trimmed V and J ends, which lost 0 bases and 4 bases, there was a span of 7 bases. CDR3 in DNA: TGTGCCTGGAGTGTAGCCGCAAATCAGCCCCAGCATTTT. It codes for CAWSVAANQPQHF.

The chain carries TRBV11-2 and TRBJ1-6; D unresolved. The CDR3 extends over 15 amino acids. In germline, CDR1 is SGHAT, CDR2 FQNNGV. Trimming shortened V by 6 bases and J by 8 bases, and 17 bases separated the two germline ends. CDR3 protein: CASRTPGRSHSPLHF. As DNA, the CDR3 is TGTGCCAGCAGAACCCCTGGCAGGTCGCATTCACCCCTCCACTTT.

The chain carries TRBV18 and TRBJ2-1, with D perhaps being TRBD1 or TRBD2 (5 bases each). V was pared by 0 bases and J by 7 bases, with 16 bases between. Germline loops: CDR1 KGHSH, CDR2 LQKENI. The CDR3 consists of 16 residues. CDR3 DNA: TGTGCCAGCTCACCACCGGGCAGGGTGTCGGGGAATGAGCAGTTCTTC. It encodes CASSPPGRVSGNEQFF.

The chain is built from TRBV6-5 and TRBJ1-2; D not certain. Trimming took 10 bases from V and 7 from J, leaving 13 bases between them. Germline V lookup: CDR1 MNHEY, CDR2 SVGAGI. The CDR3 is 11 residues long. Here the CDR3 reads CATRAVRGYTF. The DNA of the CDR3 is TGTGCCACGCGGGCGGTTCGTGGCTACACCTTC.

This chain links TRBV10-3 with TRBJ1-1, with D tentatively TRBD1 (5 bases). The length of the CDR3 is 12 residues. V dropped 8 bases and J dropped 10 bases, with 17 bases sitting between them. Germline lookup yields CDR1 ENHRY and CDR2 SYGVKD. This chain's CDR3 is CAIASGDRAAFF. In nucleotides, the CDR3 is TGTGCCATCGCCTCGGGCGACAGAGCAGCTTTCTTT.

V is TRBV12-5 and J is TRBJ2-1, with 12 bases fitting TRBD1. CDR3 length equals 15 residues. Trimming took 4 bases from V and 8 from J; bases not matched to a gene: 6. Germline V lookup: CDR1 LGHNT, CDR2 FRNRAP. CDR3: CASGSGQGAGDEQFF. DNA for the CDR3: TGTGCTAGTGGTTCGGGACAGGGGGCTGGGGATGAGCAGTTCTTC.

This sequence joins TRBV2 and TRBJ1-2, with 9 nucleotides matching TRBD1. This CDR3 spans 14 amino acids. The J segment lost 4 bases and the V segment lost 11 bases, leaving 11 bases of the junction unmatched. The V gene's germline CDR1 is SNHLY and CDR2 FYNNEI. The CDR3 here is CAGLGGQGPYGYTF. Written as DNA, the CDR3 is TGTGCCGGATTGGGGGGACAGGGTCCCTATGGCTACACCTTC. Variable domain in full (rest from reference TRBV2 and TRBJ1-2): EPEVTQTPSHQVTQMGQEVILRCVPISNHLYFYWYRQILGQKVEFLVSFYNNEISEKSEIFDDQFSVERPDGSNFTLKIRSTKLEDSAMYFCAGLGGQGPYGYTFGSGTRLTVV.

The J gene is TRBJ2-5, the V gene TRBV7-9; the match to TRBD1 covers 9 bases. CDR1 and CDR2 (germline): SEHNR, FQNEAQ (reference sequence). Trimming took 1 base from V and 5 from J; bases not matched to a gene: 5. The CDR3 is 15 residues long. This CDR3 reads CASSLGGQGTETQYF. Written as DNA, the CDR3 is TGTGCCAGCAGCTTAGGGGGACAGGGTACCGAGACCCAGTACTTC.

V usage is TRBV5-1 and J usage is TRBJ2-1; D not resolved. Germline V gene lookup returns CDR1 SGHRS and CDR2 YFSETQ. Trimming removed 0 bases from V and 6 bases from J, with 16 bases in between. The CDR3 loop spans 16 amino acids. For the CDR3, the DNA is TGCGCCAGCAGCTTGGTACCTGGGGTGAGGACCAATGAGCAGTTCTTC. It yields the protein CASSLVPGVRTNEQFF.

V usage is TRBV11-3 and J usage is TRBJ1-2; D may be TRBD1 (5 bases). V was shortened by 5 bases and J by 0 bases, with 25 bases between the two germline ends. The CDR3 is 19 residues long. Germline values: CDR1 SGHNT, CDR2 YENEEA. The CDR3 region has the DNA TGTGCCAGCAGCGCCTCGACAGTAGGACTGCGAGATGCTAACTATGGCTACACCTTC. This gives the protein CASSASTVGLRDANYGYTF.

The CDR3 loop reads CASSSGPGQGANEQFF. CDR3 DNA sequence: TGTGCCAGCAGCTCGGGGCCGGGACAGGGAGCCAATGAGCAGTTCTTC. The rearrangement uses TRBV5-4 and TRBJ2-1; 9 nucleotides align to TRBD1. Trimming cost V 3 bases and J 6 bases; bases outside gene matches: 10. The germline V gene has CDR1 SGHNT and CDR2 YYREEE (reference sequence). This CDR3 has 16 amino acids.

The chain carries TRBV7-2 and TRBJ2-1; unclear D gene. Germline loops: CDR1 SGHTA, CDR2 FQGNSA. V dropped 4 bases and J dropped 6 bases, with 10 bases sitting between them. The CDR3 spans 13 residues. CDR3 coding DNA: TGTGCCAGCAGCTCCTCTAGATCCAATGAGCAGTTCTTC. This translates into CASSSSRSNEQFF. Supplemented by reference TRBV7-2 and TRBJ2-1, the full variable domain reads GAGVSQSPSNKVTEKGKDVELRCDPISGHTALYWYRQSLGQGLEFLIYFQGNSAPDKSGLPSDRFSAERTGGSVSTLTIQRTQQEDSAVYLCASSSSRSNEQFFGPGTRLTVL.

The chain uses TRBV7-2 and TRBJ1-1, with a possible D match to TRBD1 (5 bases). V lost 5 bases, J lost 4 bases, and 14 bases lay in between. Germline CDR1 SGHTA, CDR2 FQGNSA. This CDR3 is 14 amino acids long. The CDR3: CASSPSPGFTEAFF. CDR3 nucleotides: TGTGCCAGCAGCCCTTCCCCAGGGTTCACTGAAGCTTTCTTT.

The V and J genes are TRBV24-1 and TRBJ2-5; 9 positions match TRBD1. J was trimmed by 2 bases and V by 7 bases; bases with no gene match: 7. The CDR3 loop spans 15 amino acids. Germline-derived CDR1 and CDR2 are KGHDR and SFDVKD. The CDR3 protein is CATRAETGGQETQYF. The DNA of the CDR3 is TGTGCCACCAGGGCGGAGACAGGGGGTCAAGAGACCCAGTACTTC.

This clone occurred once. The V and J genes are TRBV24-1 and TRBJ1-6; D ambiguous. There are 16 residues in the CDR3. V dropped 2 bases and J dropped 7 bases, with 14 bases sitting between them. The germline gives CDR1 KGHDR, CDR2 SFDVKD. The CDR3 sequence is CATSDSRSGVNSPLHF. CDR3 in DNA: TGTGCCACCAGTGATTCAAGATCAGGTGTGAATTCACCCCTCCACTTT.

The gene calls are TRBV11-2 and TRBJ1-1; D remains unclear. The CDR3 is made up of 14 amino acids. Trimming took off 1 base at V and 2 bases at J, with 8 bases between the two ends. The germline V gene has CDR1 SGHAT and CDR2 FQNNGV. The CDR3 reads CASSLGPANTEAFF. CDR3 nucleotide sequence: TGTGCCAGCAGCTTAGGGCCAGCCAACACTGAAGCTTTCTTT.

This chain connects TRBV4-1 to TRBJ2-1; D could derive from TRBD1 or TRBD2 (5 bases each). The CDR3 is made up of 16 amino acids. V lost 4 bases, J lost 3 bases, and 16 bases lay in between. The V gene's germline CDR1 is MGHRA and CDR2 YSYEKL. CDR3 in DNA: TGCGCCAGCAGCCGGGGAGCAACGACAGACTACAATGAGCAGTTCTTC. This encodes CASSRGATTDYNEQFF.

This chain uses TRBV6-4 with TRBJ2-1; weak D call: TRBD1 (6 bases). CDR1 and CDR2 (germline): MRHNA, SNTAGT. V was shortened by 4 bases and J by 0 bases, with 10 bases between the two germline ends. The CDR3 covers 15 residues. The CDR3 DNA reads TGTGCCAGCAGTGCCCTGACAGGCTCCTACAATGAGCAGTTCTTC. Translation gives CASSALTGSYNEQFF.

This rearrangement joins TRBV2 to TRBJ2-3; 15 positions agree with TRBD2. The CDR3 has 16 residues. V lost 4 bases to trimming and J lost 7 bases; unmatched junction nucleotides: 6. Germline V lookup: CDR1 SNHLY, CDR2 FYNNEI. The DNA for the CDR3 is TGTGCCAGCAGTGCACCGGGACTAGCGGGGGGCTATACGCAGTATTTT. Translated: CASSAPGLAGGYTQYF.

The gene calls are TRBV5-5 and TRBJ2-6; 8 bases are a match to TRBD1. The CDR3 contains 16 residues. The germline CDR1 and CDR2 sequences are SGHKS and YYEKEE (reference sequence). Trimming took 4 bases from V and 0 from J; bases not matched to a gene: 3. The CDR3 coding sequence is TGTGCCAGCAGCCGGACAGGGAACTCTGGGGCCAACGTCCTGACTTTC. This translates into CASSRTGNSGANVLTF. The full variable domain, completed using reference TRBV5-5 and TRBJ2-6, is DAGVTQSPTHLIKTRGQQVTLRCSPISGHKSVSWYQQVLGQGPQFIFQYYEKEERGRGNFPDRFSARQFPNYSSELNVNALLLGDSALYLCASSRTGNSGANVLTFGAGSRLTVL.

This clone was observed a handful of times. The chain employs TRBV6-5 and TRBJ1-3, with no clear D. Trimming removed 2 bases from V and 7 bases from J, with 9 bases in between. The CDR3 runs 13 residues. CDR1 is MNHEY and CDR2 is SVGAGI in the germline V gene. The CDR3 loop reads CASSYGGRNTIYF. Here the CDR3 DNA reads TGTGCCAGCAGTTACGGAGGTCGGAACACCATATATTTT.

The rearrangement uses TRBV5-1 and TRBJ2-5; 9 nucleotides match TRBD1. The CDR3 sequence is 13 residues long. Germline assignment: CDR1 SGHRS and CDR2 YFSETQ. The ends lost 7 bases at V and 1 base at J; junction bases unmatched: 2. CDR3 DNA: TGCGCCAGCTCGGGACAGGGCCAAGAGACCCAGTACTTC. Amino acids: CASSGQGQETQYF.

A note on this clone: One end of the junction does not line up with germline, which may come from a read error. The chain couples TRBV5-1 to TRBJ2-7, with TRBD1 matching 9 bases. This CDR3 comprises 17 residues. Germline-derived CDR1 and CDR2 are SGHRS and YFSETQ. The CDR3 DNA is TGCGCCAGCAGTTTGGCAGGAACAGGGGGCCGGTCCTACGAGCAGTACTTC. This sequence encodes CASSLAGTGGRSYEQYF.

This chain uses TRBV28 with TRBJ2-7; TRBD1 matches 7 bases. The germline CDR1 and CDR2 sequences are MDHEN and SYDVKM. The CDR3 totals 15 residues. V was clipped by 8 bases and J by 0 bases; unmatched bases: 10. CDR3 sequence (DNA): TGTGCCAGCCTAATAGGGGCAGGGGGCTCCTACGAGCAGTACTTC. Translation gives CASLIGAGGSYEQYF.

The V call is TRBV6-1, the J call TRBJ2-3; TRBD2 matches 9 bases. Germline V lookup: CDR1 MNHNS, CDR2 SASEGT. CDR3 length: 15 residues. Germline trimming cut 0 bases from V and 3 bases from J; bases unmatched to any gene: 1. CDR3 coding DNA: TGTGCCAGCAGTGAAGCGCTAGCGGGGACAGATACGCAGTATTTT. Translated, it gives CASSEALAGTDTQYF.